These 2 T cell receptor beta chains came from one sample sequenced in a study of T cells in tuberculosis. Produced via immunoSEQ multiplex PCR; TCRdb's table is partial and in-frame only. The repertoire consists of around 30,000 clones, with 90% to 95% occurring once and the leading ten covering 4.9%. Specimen: PBMCs. The source of these receptors is a donor between 5 and 29 years old with latent tuberculosis or without tuberculosis infection.

This clone was seen just once. The chain joins TRBV5-1 to TRBJ1-4, with 7 positions matching TRBD1. The CDR3 runs 16 residues. CDR1 is SGHRS and CDR2 is YFSETQ in the germline V gene. With V trimmed by 4 bases and J by 3 bases, 9 bases remained unmatched. CDR3 coding DNA: TGCGCCAGCAGCCAGTTGACAGGGCCGGCTAATGAAAAACTGTTTTTT. This gives the protein CASSQLTGPANEKLFF.

The chain joins TRBV12-2 to TRBJ1-1; the table's D call of TRBD1 was not tested on the DNA. TRBV12-2 is termed a pseudogene. This CDR3 spans 14 amino acids. Here the CDR3 DNA reads TGTGCAAGTCGCCTTAGGACAGGGAGGACTGAAGCTTTCTTT. It yields the protein CASRLRTGRTEAFF.